A single TCR beta chain is shown here with its context. Per the original methods: Researchers report that nucleated cell counts were estimated from reference gene primer amplification. This table comes from immunoSEQ multiplex PCR, and its TCRdb copy is limited to in-frame clones, with some not included. V and J calls and clone size come straight from that table; D and trimming were deduced from the DNA. The sample lists roughly 180,000 clones, approximately 80% occurring once. This sample was included in a study of blood T cell repertoires in COVID-19. Participant reports of clinical history set cohort assignment. This CDR3 comprises 15 residues. Germline loops: CDR1 MNHEY, CDR2 SVGAGI. V lost 4 bases, J lost 6 bases, and 6 bases stayed unmatched.

This chain connects TRBV6-5 to TRBJ1-6; 7 bases line up with TRBD1. The sample consisted of PBMCs or T cells enriched from blood (not recorded which). The TCR comes from a man aged 45-60 years who had recovered from COVID-19. The CDR3 is CASSSQGSGNSPLHF. DNA for the CDR3: TGTGCCAGCAGTTCACAGGGGTCGGGTAATTCACCCCTCCACTTT.